This is a list of T cell receptor beta chains from one sample in a study of shared clonotypes between healthy human individuals. The method was immunoSEQ multiplex PCR; TCRdb's version includes in-frame clones alone and lacks a portion of them. Among almost 750,000 clones listed, approximately 72% were seen once. Source material: memory CD4+ T cells sorted from blood. These receptors were taken from a woman aged 25 to 45 in good health. Both conserved end residues are part of each CDR3. A D gene is named only where the DNA matches it firmly. The listing skips clone size in some rows; elsewhere it reads once, few, many or a size class.

size	V	J	D	CDR3	DNA
.	TRBV9	TRBJ2-5	TRBD2	CASRQRTSGRAETQYF	TGTGCCAGCAGGCAACGGACTAGCGGGAGGGCAGAGACCCAGTACTTC
.	TRBV7-2	TRBJ2-1	.	CASSLGSPRGEQFF	TGTGCCAGCAGCTTAGGGTCCCCCAGAGGTGAGCAGTTCTTC
few	TRBV2	TRBJ2-7	TRBD2	CAVSRSGGPLSYEQYF	TGTGCCGTCTCTCGGAGCGGGGGCCCCCTCTCCTACGAGCAGTACTTC
once	TRBV7-2	TRBJ1-1	.	CASSLRREAFF	TGTGCCAGCAGCTTAAGGAGGGAAGCTTTCTTT
.	TRBV10-3	TRBJ2-1	TRBD2	CAIKSGSDEQFF	TGTGCCATCAAGAGCGGGAGCGATGAGCAGTTCTTC
few	TRBV14	TRBJ1-3	TRBD1	CASSPLGQGSGNTIYF	TGTGCCAGCAGCCCACTTGGACAGGGCAGTGGAAACACCATATATTTT
.	TRBV2	TRBJ1-5	.	CASSEENYSNQPQHF	TGTGCCAGCAGTGAGGAGAATTATAGCAATCAGCCCCAGCATTTT
few	TRBV29-1	TRBJ1-1	.	CSVRGDIMNTEAFF	TGCAGCGTCCGTGGGGACATCATGAACACTGAAGCTTTCTTT
once	TRBV2	TRBJ2-5	.	CASSVGQETQYF	TGTGCCAGCAGTGTGGGGCAAGAGACCCAGTACTTC
.	TRBV5-4	TRBJ2-7	.	CASGLDRGFDSEQYF	TGTGCCAGCGGGTTAGATAGGGGTTTCGACTCCGAGCAGTACTTC
.	TRBV28	TRBJ1-5	.	CASSFVRGGKFDQPQHF	TGTGCCAGCAGTTTTGTGCGTGGAGGAAAGTTCGATCAGCCCCAGCATTTT
once	TRBV4-2	TRBJ2-7	.	CASSGFPYEQYF	TGTGCCAGCAGCGGATTCCCCTACGAGCAGTACTTC
many	TRBV5-1	TRBJ2-4	TRBD2	CASSPGGSGKNIQYF	TGCGCCAGCAGCCCGGGAGGGAGCGGCAAAAACATTCAGTACTTC
.	TRBV5-1	TRBJ2-1	TRBD2	CASTGASGSIEQFF	TGCGCCAGCACGGGGGCTAGCGGGAGTATTGAGCAGTTCTTC
.	TRBV30	TRBJ1-1	.	CACSRGWTEAFF	TGTGCCTGTTCCCGGGGATGGACTGAAGCTTTCTTT
few	TRBV7-8	TRBJ2-7	.	CASSSGLGVLGPDSYEQYF	TGTGCCAGCAGCTCAGGACTGGGGGTTTTGGGGCCTGACTCCTACGAGCAGTACTTC
.	TRBV5-1	TRBJ2-7	TRBD2	CASSLQLAGGDEQYF	TGCGCCAGCAGCTTGCAACTAGCGGGAGGGGACGAGCAGTACTTC
few	TRBV5-4	TRBJ1-1	.	CASSYLNTEAFF	TGTGCCAGCAGCTACTTGAACACTGAAGCTTTCTTT
.	TRBV5-6	TRBJ1-4	.	CASSLESGENEKLFF	TGTGCCAGCAGCTTGGAGTCAGGGGAGAATGAAAAACTGTTTTTT
few	TRBV7-3	TRBJ2-5	TRBD1	CASSLTGGAETQYF	TGTGCCAGCAGCCTCACAGGGGGCGCAGAGACCCAGTACTTC
once	TRBV28	TRBJ1-2	.	CASSSTTGLLSRGYTF	TGTGCCAGCAGTTCCACGACAGGTTTGCTTTCTCGTGGCTACACCTTC
few	TRBV10-2	TRBJ1-1	.	CASSESQGITEAFF	TGCGCCAGCAGTGAGAGTCAGGGGATCACTGAAGCTTTCTTT
.	TRBV7-2	TRBJ1-1	TRBD1	CASSLTGGTEAFF	TGTGCCAGCAGCCTAACAGGGGGCACTGAAGCTTTCTTT
few	TRBV5-1	TRBJ2-7	.	CASSVGPGAWEQYF	TGCGCCAGCAGCGTAGGGCCAGGGGCGTGGGAGCAGTACTTC
.	TRBV27	TRBJ2-1	TRBD2	CASSPLLRTSLPDEQFF	TGTGCCAGCAGCCCTCTTCTAAGGACTAGTCTTCCGGATGAGCAGTTCTTC
.	TRBV7-9	TRBJ2-7	.	CASSLAGTYEQYF	TGTGCCAGCAGCTTAGCCGGAACCTACGAGCAGTACTTC
.	TRBV6-6	TRBJ2-1	TRBD1	CASIPGQGGNEQFF	TGTGCCAGCATCCCGGGACAGGGGGGTAATGAGCAGTTCTTC
.	TRBV27	TRBJ1-1	.	CASSFSRQMNTEAFF	TGTGCCAGCAGTTTCTCCCGCCAAATGAACACTGAAGCTTTCTTT
many	TRBV5-4	TRBJ2-1	TRBD2	CASSFPLSGLAGVHEQFF	TGTGCCAGCAGCTTCCCCCTGTCGGGACTAGCGGGAGTCCATGAGCAGTTCTTC
.	TRBV5-1	TRBJ1-4	.	CASSLEGTPAGEKLFF	TGCGCCAGCAGCTTGGAGGGGACACCGGCAGGTGAAAAACTGTTTTTT
.	TRBV28	TRBJ2-7	.	CASSLPPDSGKQYF	TGTGCCAGCAGTTTACCCCCTGACTCCGGCAAGCAGTACTTC
.	TRBV30	TRBJ2-7	TRBD1	CAWSLTGGEQYF	TGTGCCTGGAGTCTTACAGGGGGCGAGCAGTACTTC
.	TRBV6-5	TRBJ1-1	.	CASSYSGDTLNAFF	TGTGCCAGCAGTTACTCCGGGGACACCTTGAACGCTTTCTTT
once	TRBV5-1	TRBJ2-7	.	CASSLGGRNYEQYF	TGCGCCAGCAGCTTGGGAGGGAGAAACTACGAGCAGTACTTC
.	TRBV10-2	TRBJ2-5	.	CASSPKETQYF	TGCGCCAGCAGTCCAAAAGAGACCCAGTACTTC
.	TRBV20-1	TRBJ1-1	.	CSARSGTEAFF	TGCAGTGCTAGATCGGGCACTGAAGCTTTCTTT
.	TRBV4-1	TRBJ2-7	.	CASSQVASSNYEQYF	TGCGCCAGCAGCCAAGTGGCTAGCAGTAACTACGAGCAGTACTTC
.	TRBV28	TRBJ2-6	TRBD1	CASSRSGTGPSPGANVLTF	TGTGCCAGCAGTCGGTCCGGGACAGGTCCTTCCCCTGGGGCCAACGTCCTGACTTTC
.	TRBV29-1	TRBJ1-4	TRBD1	CSVFSPGGREKLFF	TGCAGCGTTTTTAGTCCAGGGGGTCGTGAAAAACTGTTTTTT
.	TRBV28	TRBJ1-4	TRBD1	CASGQGGASFHEKLFF	TGTGCCAGCGGGCAGGGGGGAGCGTCCTTTCATGAAAAACTGTTTTTT
.	TRBV4-1	TRBJ2-7	TRBD2	CASSQETSGFSYEQYF	TGCGCCAGCAGCCAAGAAACTAGCGGGTTCTCCTACGAGCAGTACTTC
.	TRBV7-2	TRBJ2-7	.	CASSSYQGEQYF	TGTGCCAGCAGCTCCTACCAAGGCGAGCAGTACTTC
.	TRBV10-3	TRBJ2-7	.	CAISELEGVYEQYF	TGTGCCATCAGTGAGTTGGAGGGTGTCTACGAGCAGTACTTC
.	TRBV19	TRBJ2-6	.	CASSTGAGPTGANVLTF	TGTGCCAGTAGTACAGGGGCGGGCCCCACTGGGGCCAACGTCCTGACTTTC
.	TRBV7-8	TRBJ2-1	TRBD2	CASSLDRTSGISYNEQFF	TGTGCCAGCAGCTTAGATAGGACTAGCGGAATTTCCTACAATGAGCAGTTCTTC
.	TRBV6-5	TRBJ2-3	TRBD2	CASSTGTRNTQYF	TGTGCCAGCAGCACCGGGACTAGGAATACGCAGTATTTT
.	TRBV28	TRBJ2-5	TRBD2	CASSSGAGIQETQYF	TGTGCCAGCAGTTCTGGAGCGGGGATTCAAGAGACCCAGTACTTC
.	TRBV7-2	TRBJ2-2	.	CASRIAFTNTGELFF	TGTGCCAGCAGAATAGCATTTACGAACACCGGGGAGCTGTTTTTT
.	TRBV5-1	TRBJ2-5	.	CASSSRGHEETQYF	TGCGCCAGCAGCTCTAGGGGCCATGAAGAGACCCAGTACTTC
.	TRBV5-1	TRBJ1-1	.	CASSTLGELNTEAFF	TGCGCCAGCAGCACCTTAGGGGAGCTGAACACTGAAGCTTTCTTT
.	TRBV7-3	TRBJ2-1	.	CASSLGYNEQFF	TGTGCCAGCAGCTTGGGTTACAATGAGCAGTTCTTC